The TCR beta chain described here comes from a study of shared clonotypes between healthy human individuals. Study information: The people who gave samples were two women and a few men aged 18 to 49. CD4 naive cells filled three plates per donor, CD4 memory three, CD8 naive two and CD8 memory one.

The data were produced by immunoSEQ multiplex PCR, yet TCRdb's version contains in-frame clones alone and is incomplete. This sample has about 660,000 clones, with around 67% found just once. From germline, CDR1 is MNHEY and CDR2 SMNVEV (reference sequence). This CDR3 region has 14 residues. The V end was cut by 6 bases, the J end by 2 bases, with 10 bases between. V is TRBV27 and J is TRBJ2-2, with D unclear. This sequence originates from a woman between 25 and 40 years old in good health. The sequenced material came from memory CD4+ T cells sorted from blood. As for subset: CD45RA-negative fraction. The CDR3 DNA is TGTGCCAGCAGCGCCCGCCGAAACACCGGGGAGCTGTTTTTT. Its translation: CASSARRNTGELFF.